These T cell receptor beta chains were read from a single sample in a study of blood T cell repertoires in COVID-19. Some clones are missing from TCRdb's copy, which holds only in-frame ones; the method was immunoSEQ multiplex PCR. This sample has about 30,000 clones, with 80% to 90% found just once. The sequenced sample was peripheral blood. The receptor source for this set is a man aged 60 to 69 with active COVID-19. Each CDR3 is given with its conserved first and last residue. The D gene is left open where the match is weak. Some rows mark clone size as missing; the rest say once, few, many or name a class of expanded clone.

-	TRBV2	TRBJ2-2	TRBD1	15	TGTGCCAGCAGTGAAAGGACAGGGGGTAGCGGGGAGCTGTTTTTT	CASSERTGGSGELFF
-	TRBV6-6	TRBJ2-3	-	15	TGTGCCAGCAGTTCTGGGAGGACTAGCACAGATACGCAGTATTTT	CASSSGRTSTDTQYF
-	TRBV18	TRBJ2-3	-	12	TGTGCCAGCTCGACGGAGGCGGATACGCAGTATTTT	CASSTEADTQYF
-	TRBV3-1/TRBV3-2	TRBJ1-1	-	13	TGTGCCAGCAGTCAGACACTCCCTCCTGAAGCTTTCTTT	CASSQTLPPEAFF
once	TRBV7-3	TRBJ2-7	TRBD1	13	TGTGCCAGCAGCCGGGACAGGGGGTCCGAGCAGTACTTC	CASSRDRGSEQYF
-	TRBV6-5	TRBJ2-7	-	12	TGTGCCAGCCACGAACAGGGCTACGAGCAGTACTTC	CASHEQGYEQYF
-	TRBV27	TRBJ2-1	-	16	TGTGCCAGCAGTTTATGGGCGGGACAGATCTACAATGAGCAGTTCTTC	CASSLWAGQIYNEQFF
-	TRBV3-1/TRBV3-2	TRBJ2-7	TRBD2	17	TGTGCCAGCAGCCAAGAACAGCTAGCGGGAGGCCCCCACGAGCAGTACTTC	CASSQEQLAGGPHEQYF
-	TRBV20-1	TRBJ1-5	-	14	TGCAGTGCTAGTACCACAAATAGCAATCAGCCCCAGCATTTT	CSASTTNSNQPQHF
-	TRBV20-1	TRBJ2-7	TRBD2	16	TGCAGTGCTAGTTATAGCGGGAGGGCCGGAAGCTACGAGCAGTACTTC	CSASYSGRAGSYEQYF
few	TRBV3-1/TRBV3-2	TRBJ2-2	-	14	TGTGCCAGCAGCCAGTCAGCGAACACCGGGGAGCTGTTTTTT	CASSQSANTGELFF
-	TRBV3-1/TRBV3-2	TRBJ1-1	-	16	TGTGCCAGCAGCCGGACCCCGACAGCCTCGAACACTGAAGCTTTCTTT	CASSRTPTASNTEAFF
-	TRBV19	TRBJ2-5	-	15	TGTGCCAGTAGTGCGGTAGATCGAGGCCAAGAGACCCAGTACTTC	CASSAVDRGQETQYF
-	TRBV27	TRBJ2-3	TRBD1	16	TGTGCCAGCAGTTTATTGGTAGGGGGCCTCGGTGATACGCAGTATTTT	CASSLLVGGLGDTQYF
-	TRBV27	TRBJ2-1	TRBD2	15	TGTGCCAGCAGCCGCACTAGCGGGAGGGGAGATGAGCAGTTCTTC	CASSRTSGRGDEQFF
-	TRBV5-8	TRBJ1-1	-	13	TGTGCCAGCACCCATCGGGCAGGGACTGAAGCTTTCTTT	CASTHRAGTEAFF
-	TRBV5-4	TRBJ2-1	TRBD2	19	TGTGCCAGCAGCTTCGAAGCCGGGTACAGCGGGGACTCCTACAATGAGCAGTTCTTC	CASSFEAGYSGDSYNEQFF
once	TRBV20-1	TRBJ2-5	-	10	TGCAGTGCAGCTAAAGAGACCCAGTACTTC	CSAAKETQYF
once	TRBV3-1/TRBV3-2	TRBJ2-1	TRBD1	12	TGTGCCAGCAGCCACTCCGGGACAGATCGGTTCTTC	CASSHSGTDRFF
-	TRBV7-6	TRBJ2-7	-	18	TGTGCCAGCAGCTTAGTTTCCGGTGGGACAAAGCAATACTACGAGCAGTACTTC	CASSLVSGGTKQYYEQYF